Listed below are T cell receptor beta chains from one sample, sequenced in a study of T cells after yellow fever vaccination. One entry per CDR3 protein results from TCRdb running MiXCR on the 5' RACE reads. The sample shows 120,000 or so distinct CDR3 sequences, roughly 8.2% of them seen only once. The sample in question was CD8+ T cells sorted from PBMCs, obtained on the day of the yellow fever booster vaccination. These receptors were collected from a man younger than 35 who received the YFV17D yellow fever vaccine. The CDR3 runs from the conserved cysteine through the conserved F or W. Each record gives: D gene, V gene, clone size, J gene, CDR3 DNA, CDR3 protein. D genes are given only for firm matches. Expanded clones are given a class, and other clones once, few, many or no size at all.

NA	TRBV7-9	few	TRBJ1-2	TGTGCCAGCAGCTTAGAGGACGGTGGGGCGTTCTATGGCTACACCTTC	CASSLEDGGAFYGYTF
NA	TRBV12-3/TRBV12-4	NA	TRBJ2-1	TGTGCCAGCAGTCATGACGGGTTACGGGGGTACAATGAGCAGTTCTTC	CASSHDGLRGYNEQFF
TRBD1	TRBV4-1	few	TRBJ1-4	TGCGCCAGCAGGCACTTATCGGGACAGGGATTTGAAAAACTGTTTTTT	CASRHLSGQGFEKLFF
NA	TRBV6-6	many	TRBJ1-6	TGTGCCAGCAGTTACAGGAGGGAGGAATCTACACCCCTCCACTTT	CASSYRREESTPLHF
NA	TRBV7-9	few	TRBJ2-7	TGTGCCAGCAGCTTATCAGAGTCCTACGAGCAGTACTTC	CASSLSESYEQYF
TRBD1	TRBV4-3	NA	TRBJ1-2	TGCGCCAGCAGCCAAGGGCCTACCCGGACAGGGGAAGGCTATGGCTACACCTTC	CASSQGPTRTGEGYGYTF
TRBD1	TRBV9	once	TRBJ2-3	TGTGCCAGCAGCGCCGACAGGGCCACAGATACGCAGTATTTT	CASSADRATDTQYF
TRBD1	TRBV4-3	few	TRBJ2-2	TGCGCCAGCAGCCAAGCAACAGGGGTTAACACCGGGGAGCTGTTTTTT	CASSQATGVNTGELFF
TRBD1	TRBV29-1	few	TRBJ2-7	TGCAGCGTCGTGGGGGCAGGGGGCGAGCAGTACTTC	CSVVGAGGEQYF
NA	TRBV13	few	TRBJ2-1	TGTGCCAGCAGCGCATTAGCGGAGCAGTTCTTC	CASSALAEQFF
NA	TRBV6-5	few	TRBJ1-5	TGTGCCAGCAGTTACTCCAACTTTCAGCCCCAGCATTTT	CASSYSNFQPQHF